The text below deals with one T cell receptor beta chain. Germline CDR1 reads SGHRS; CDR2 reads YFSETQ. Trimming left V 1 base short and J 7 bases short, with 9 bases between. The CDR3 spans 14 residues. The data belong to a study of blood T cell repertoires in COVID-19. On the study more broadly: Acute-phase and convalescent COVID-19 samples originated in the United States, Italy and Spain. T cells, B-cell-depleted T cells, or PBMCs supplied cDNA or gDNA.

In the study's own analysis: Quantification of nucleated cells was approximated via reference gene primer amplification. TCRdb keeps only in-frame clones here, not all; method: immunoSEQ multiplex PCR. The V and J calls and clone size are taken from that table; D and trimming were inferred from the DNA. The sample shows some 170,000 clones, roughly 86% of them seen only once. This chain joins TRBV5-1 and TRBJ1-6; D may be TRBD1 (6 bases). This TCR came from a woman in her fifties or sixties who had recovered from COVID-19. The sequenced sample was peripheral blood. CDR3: CASSLLQGNSPLHF. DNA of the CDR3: TGCGCCAGCAGCTTGTTACAGGGCAATTCACCCCTCCACTTT.